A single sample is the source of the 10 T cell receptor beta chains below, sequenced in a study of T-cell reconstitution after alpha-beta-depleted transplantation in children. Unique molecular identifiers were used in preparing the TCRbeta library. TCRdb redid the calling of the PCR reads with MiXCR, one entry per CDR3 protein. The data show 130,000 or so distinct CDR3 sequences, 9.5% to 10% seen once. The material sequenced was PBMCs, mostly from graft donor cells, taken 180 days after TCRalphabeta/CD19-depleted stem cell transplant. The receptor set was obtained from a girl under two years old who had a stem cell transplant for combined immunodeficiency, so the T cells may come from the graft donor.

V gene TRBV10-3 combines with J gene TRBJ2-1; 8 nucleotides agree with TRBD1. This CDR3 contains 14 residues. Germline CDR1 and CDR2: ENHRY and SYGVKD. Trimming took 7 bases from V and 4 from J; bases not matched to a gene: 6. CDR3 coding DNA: TGTGCCATCACCGGGACAGGCCCTTACAATGAGCAGTTCTTC. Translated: CAITGTGPYNEQFF.

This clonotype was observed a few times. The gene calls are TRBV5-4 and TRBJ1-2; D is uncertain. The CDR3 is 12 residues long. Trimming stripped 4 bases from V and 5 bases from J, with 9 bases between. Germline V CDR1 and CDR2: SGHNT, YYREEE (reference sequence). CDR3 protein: CASSGNRYGYTF. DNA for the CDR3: TGTGCCAGCAGCGGGAACAGATATGGCTACACCTTC.

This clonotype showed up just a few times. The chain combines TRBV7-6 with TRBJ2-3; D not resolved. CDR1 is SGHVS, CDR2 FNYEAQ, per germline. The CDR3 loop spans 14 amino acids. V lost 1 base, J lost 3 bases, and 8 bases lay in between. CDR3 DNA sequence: TGTGCCAGCAGCTTAGAACCCAGAACAGATACGCAGTATTTT. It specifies CASSLEPRTDTQYF. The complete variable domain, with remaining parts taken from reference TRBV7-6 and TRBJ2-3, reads GAGVSQSPRYKVTKRGQDVALRCDPISGHVSLYWYRQALGQGPEFLTYFNYEAQQDKSGLPNDRFSAERPEGSISTLTIQRTEQRDSAMYRCASSLEPRTDTQYFGPGTRLTVL.

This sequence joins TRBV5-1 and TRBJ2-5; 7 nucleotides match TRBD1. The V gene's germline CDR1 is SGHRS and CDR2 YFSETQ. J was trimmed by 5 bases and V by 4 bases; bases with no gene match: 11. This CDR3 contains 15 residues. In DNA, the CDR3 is TGCGCCAGCAGCCGGGACAGAGCCCTCAGGGAGACCCAGTACTTC. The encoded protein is CASSRDRALRETQYF.

The CDR3 region is CASKSLGEENTIYF. The CDR3, as DNA: TGTGCCAGCAAGTCGTTAGGGGAAGAAAACACCATATATTTT. The genes are TRBV6-1 and TRBJ1-3; tentative D call: TRBD1 (5 bases). Germline V gives CDR1 MNHNS, CDR2 SASEGT. The CDR3 loop spans 14 amino acids. V was trimmed by 7 bases and J by 6 bases, leaving 16 bases between them.

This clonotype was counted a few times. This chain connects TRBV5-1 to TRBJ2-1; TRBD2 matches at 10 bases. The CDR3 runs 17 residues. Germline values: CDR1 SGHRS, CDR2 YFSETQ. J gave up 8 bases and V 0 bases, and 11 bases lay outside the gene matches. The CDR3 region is CASSLARTSGILDEQFF. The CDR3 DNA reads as TGCGCCAGCAGCTTGGCACGTACTAGCGGGATTTTAGATGAGCAGTTCTTC.

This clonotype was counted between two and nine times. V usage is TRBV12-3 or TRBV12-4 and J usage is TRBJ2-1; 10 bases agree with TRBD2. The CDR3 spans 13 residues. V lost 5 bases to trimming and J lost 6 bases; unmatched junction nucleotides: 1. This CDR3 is CASSTSGINEQFF. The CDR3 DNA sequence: TGTGCCAGCAGTACTAGCGGGATCAATGAGCAGTTCTTC.

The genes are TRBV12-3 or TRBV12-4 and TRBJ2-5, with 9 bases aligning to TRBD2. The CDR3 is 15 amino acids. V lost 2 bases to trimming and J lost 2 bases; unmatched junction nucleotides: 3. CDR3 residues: CASSLLAGLQETQYF. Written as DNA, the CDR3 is TGTGCCAGCAGTTTACTAGCGGGACTACAAGAGACCCAGTACTTC.

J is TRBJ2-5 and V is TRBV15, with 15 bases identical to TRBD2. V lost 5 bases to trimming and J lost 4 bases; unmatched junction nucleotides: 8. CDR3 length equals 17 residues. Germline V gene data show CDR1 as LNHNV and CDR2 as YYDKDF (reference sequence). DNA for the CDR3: TGTGCCACCAGCTCTCGGACTAGCGGGAGGGCCGGAGAGACCCAGTACTTC. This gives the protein CATSSRTSGRAGETQYF.

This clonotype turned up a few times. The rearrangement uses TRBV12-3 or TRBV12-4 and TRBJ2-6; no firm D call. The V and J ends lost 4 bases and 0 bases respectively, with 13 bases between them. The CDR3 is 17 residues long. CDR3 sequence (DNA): TGTGCCAGCAGTTACCGGGTCCACCTCTCTGGGGCCAACGTCCTGACTTTC. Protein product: CASSYRVHLSGANVLTF.